This TCR beta chain was documented in a study of T cell clonality in common variable immunodeficiency. Broader study findings: What drives increased CVID clonality needs T cell subpopulation sequencing.

Germline CDR1 and CDR2: SEHNR and FQNEAQ (reference sequence). CDR3 length: 14 residues. Trimming stripped 6 bases from V and 6 bases from J, with 16 bases between. Clones were read by immunoSEQ multiplex PCR, and TCRdb kept only the in-frame ones, dropping some. Observed in the sample are over 45,000 clones, none of them singletons. This clone was seen repeatedly, ten times or more. Its specificity is not known. The sequence runs out 3 residues before the end of the CDR3; the remainder is reconstructed from the germline J gene. This TCR was sampled from a person aged 18 to 69 in good health. What was sequenced was peripheral blood mononuclear cells. This rearrangement joins TRBV7-9 to TRBJ2-3; tentative D call: TRBD1 (6 bases). Incomplete CDR3 DNA: TGTGCCAGCAGATCGGACAGAGCCTATGATACG. It is translated as CASRSDRAYDT. The CDR3 as a whole reads CASRSDRAYDTQYF.